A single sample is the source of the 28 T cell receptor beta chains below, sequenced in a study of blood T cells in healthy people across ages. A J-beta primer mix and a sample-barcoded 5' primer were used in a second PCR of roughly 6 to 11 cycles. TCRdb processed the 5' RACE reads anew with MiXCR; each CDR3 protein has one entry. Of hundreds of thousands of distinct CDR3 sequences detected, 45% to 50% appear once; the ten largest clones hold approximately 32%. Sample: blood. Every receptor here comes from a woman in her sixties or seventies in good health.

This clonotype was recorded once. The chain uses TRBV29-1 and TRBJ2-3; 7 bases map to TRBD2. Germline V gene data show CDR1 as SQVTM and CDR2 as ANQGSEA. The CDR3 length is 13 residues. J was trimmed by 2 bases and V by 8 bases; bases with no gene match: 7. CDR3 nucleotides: TGCAGCTCGACAGCGGGGAACACAGATACGCAGTATTTT. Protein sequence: CSSTAGNTDTQYF.

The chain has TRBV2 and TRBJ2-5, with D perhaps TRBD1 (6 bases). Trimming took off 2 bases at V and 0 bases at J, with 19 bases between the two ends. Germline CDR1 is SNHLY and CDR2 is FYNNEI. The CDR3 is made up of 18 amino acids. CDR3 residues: CASSELGMGHKYQETQYF. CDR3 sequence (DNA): TGTGCCAGCAGTGAACTGGGGATGGGACATAAGTACCAAGAGACCCAGTACTTC.

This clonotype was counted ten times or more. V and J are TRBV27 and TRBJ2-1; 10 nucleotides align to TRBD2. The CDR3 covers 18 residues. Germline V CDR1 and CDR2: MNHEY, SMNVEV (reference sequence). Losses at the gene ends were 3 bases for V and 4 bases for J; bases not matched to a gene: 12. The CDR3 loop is CASSFGPKTSGVYNEQFF. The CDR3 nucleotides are TGTGCCAGCAGTTTTGGGCCGAAAACTAGCGGGGTATACAATGAGCAGTTCTTC.

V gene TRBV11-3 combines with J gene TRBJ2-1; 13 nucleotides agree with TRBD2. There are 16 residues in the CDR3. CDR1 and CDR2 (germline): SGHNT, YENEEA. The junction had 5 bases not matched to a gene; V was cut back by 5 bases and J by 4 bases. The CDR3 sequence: CASSPGTSGDYNEQFF. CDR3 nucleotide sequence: TGTGCCAGCAGCCCTGGGACTAGCGGGGATTACAATGAGCAGTTCTTC. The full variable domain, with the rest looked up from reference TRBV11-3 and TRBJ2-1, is EAGVVQSPRYKIIEKKQPVAFWCNPISGHNTLYWYLQNLGQGPELLIRYENEEAVDDSQLPKDRFSAERLKGVDSTLKIQPAELGDSAVYLCASSPGTSGDYNEQFFGPGTRLTVL.

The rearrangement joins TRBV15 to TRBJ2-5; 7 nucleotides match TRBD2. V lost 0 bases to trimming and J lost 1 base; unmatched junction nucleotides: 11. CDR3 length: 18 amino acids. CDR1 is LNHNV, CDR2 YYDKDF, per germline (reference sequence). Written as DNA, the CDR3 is TGTGCCACCAGCAGAGACCCGTCGTTTGCGGGAGTCCAAGAGACCCAGTACTTC. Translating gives CATSRDPSFAGVQETQYF.

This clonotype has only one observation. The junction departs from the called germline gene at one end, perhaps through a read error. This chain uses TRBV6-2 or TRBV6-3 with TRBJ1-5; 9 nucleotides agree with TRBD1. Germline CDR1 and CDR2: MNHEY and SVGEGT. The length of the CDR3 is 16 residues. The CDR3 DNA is TGTGCCAGCAGTTCCCGGACAGGGGAAGGGAATCAGCCCCGGCATTTT. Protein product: CASSSRTGEGNQPRHF.

CDR3 in DNA: TGTGCCAGCAGCTTAGTGTCACCAGGGTCCCGGAGAGAGACCCAGTACTTC. Translating it yields CASSLVSPGSRRETQYF. This sequence joins TRBV7-2 and TRBJ2-5, with D maybe TRBD1 (5 bases). With 1 base removed from V and 4 bases from J, the gap between germline ends came to 19 bases. CDR1 and CDR2 (germline): SGHTA, FQGNSA. This CDR3 region has 17 residues.

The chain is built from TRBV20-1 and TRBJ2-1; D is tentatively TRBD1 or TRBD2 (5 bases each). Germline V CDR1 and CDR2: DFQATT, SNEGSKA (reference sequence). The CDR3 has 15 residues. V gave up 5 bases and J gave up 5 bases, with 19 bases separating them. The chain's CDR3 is CSAPRRRADNNEQFF. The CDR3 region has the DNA TGCAGTGCTCCCCGGCGGCGAGCGGACAACAATGAGCAGTTCTTC.

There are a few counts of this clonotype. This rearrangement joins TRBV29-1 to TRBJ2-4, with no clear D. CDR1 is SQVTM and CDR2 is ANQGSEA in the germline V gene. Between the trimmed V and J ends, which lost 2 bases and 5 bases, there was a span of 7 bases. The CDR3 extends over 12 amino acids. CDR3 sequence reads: CSVESAENIQYF. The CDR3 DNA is TGCAGCGTTGAATCGGCAGAAAACATTCAGTACTTC.

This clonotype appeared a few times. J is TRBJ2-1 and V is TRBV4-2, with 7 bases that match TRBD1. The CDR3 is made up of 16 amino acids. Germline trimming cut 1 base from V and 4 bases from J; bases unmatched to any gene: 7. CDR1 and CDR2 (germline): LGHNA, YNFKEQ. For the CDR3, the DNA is TGTGCCAGCAGCCAAGCGGGGCTGGGACAGTACAATGAGCAGTTCTTC. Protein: CASSQAGLGQYNEQFF.

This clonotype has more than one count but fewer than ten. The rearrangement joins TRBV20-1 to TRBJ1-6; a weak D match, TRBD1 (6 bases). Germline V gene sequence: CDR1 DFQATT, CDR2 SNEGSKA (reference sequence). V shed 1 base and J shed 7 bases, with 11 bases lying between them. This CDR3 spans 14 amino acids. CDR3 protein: CSARVDRRNSPLHF. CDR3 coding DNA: TGCAGTGCTAGAGTAGACAGGAGAAATTCACCCCTCCACTTT.

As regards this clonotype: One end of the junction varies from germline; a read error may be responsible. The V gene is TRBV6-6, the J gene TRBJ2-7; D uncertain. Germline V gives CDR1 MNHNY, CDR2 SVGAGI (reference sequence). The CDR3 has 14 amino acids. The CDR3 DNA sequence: TGTGCCGGCAGTTACTCGGCCCTCTCCTACGAGCAGTACTTC. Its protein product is CAGSYSALSYEQYF.

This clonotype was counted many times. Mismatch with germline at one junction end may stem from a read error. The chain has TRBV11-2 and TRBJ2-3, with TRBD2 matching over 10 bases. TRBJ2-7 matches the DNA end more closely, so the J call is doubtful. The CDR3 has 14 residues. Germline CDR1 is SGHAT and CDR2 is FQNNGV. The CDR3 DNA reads TGTGCCAGCAGTTTAGGTCTAGCGGGAGTCGAGCAGTACTTC. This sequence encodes CASSLGLAGVEQYF.

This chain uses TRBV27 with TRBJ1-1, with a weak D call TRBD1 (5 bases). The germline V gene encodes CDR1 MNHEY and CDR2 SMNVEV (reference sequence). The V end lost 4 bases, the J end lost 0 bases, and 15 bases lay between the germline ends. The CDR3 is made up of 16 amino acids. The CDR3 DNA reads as TGTGCCAGCAGTTCCCCGGGACGGGGCATGAACACTGAAGCTTTCTTT. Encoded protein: CASSSPGRGMNTEAFF.

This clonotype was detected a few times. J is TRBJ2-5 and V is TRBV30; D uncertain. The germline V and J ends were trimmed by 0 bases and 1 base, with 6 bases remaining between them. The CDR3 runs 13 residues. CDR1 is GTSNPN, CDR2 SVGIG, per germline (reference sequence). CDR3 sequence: CAWSVNTQETQYF. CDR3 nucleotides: TGTGCCTGGAGTGTGAACACCCAAGAGACCCAGTACTTC.

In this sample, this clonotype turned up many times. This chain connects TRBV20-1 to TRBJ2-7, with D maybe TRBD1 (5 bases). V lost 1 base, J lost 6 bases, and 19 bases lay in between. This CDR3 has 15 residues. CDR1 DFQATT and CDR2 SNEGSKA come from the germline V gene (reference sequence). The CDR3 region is CSARAPQGIGSEQYF. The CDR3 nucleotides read TGCAGTGCTAGAGCCCCGCAGGGAATCGGCTCCGAGCAGTACTTC.

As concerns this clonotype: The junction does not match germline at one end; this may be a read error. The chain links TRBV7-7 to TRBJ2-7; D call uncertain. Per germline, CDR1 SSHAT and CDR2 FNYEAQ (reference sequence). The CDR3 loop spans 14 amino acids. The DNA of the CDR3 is TGTGCTAGCAGCCCGAACCCGGGCCCCTACGAGCAGTACTTC. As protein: CASSPNPGPYEQYF.

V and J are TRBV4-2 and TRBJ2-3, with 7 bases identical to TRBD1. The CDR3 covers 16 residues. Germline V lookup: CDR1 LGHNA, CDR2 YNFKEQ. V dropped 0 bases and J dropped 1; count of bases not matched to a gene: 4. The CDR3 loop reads CASSQDQGDRTDTQYF. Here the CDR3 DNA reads TGTGCCAGCAGCCAAGATCAGGGGGATCGCACAGATACGCAGTATTTT.

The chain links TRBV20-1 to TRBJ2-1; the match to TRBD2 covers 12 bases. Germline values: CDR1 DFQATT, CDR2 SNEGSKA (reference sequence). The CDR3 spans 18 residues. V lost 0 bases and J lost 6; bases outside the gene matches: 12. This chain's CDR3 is CSARDQTSGRTYFNEQFF. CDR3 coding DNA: TGCAGTGCTAGAGATCAAACTAGCGGGAGGACCTACTTCAATGAGCAGTTCTTC.

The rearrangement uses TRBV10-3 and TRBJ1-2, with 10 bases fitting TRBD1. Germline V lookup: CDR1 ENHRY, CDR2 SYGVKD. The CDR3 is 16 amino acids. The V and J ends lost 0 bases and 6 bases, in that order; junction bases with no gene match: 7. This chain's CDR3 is CAISESSPGTGDGYTF. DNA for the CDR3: TGTGCCATCAGTGAGTCGTCCCCCGGGACAGGGGATGGCTACACCTTC.

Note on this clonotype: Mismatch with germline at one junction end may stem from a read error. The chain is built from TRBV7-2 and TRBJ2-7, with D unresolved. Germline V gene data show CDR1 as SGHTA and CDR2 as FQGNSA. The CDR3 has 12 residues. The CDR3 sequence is CASSPQSYGQYF. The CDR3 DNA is TGTGCCAGCAGCCCGCAATCCTACGGGCAGTACTTC.

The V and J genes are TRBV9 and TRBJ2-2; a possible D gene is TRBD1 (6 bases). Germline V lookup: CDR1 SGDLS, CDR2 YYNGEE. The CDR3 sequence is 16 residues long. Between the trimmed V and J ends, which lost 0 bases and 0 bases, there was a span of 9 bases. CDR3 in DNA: TGTGCCAGCAGCGTAGGAGGGGACACGAACACCGGGGAGCTGTTTTTT. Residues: CASSVGGDTNTGELFF.

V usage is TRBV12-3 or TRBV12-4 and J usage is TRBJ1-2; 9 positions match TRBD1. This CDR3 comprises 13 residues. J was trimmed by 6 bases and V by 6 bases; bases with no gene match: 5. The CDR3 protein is CASSPTGGDGYTF. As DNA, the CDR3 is TGTGCCAGCAGCCCAACAGGGGGCGATGGCTACACCTTC.

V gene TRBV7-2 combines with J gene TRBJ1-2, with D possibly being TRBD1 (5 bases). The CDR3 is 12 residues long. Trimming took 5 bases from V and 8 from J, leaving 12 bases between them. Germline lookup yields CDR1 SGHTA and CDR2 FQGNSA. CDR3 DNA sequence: TGTGCCAGCAGCCCAGCGGGGGTCGGCTACACCTTC. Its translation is CASSPAGVGYTF.

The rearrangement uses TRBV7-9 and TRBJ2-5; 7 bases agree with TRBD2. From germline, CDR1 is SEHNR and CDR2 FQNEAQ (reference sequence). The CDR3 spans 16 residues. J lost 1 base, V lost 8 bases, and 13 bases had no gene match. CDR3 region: CASGKTIAGFQETQYF. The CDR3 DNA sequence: TGTGCCAGCGGAAAGACTATAGCGGGCTTCCAAGAGACCCAGTACTTC.

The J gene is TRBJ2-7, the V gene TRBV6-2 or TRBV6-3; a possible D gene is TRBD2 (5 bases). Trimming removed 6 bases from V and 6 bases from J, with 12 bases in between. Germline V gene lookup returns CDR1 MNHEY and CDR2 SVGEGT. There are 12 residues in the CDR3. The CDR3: CASSATRREQYF. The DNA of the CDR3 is TGTGCCAGCAGCGCCACTAGACGCGAGCAGTACTTC.

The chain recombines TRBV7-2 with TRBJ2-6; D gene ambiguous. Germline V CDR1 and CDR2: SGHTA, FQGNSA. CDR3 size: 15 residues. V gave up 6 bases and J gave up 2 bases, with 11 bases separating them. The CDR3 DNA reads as TGTGCCAGCAGACGAGACCGAACTGGGGCCAACGTCCTGACTTTC. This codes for CASRRDRTGANVLTF.

CDR3 sequence (DNA): TGTGCCAGCGGAGCCCTTAGTGTGGTGGAGACCCAGTACTTC. Translated, it gives CASGALSVVETQYF. The chain is built from TRBV7-2 and TRBJ2-4, with D unclear. The DNA end lines up better with TRBJ2-5; the J call may be wrong. The CDR3 consists of 14 residues. Germline values: CDR1 SGHTA, CDR2 FQGNSA.